This T cell receptor (beta chain) was identified in a study of T cells expressing NK-cell markers. Study summary: Sorted T-cell subsets CD3+CD56+NKG2C+, CD3+CD56+NKG2C- and CD3+CD56-NKG2C+ were TCR beta-sequenced. Eight donors were sequenced, seven testing HCMV-seropositive and one testing seronegative.

The CDR3 loop spans 15 amino acids. Looked up from germline, CDR1 is SNHLY and CDR2 is FYNNEI. Findings and caveats of the study: Among a few donors, these clonotypes also ranked first in the CD3+CD56-NKG2C+ fraction.

About this clonotype itself: The target antigen is unknown.

5'RACE template switching built TCR beta cDNA with unique molecular identifiers. One entry per CDR3 protein, without DNA, is what TCRdb gives after re-calling the 5' RACE reads. The record lists 500,000 to 600,000 distinct CDR3 sequences, of which the ten most abundant hold roughly 3.4%. The chain joins TRBV2 to TRBJ2-3; the D call from TCRdb, TRBD1, cannot be confirmed without DNA. Sequenced material: blood T cells: a sorted CD56 or NKG2C T cell subset, CD4+ or CD8+ T cells, or bulk PBMC T cells (not recorded which). The clonotype was recovered from a man younger than 35 in good health. CDR3: CASGSGGQNTDTQYF.